This passage covers 6 T cell receptor beta chains from one sample sequenced in a study of blood T cell repertoires in COVID-19. Clones were read by immunoSEQ multiplex PCR, and TCRdb kept only the in-frame ones, dropping some. The table has 200,000 to 300,000 clones, around four fifths seen once; the top ten hold about 4%. The sample comprised peripheral blood. These receptors were taken from a man in his forties or fifties with acute or convalescent COVID-19.

The table lists this clone with a count of one. The chain joins TRBV7-9 to TRBJ1-6, with a weak D call TRBD1 (5 bases). The CDR3 has 15 residues. Germline V lookup: CDR1 SEHNR, CDR2 FQNEAQ (reference sequence). V shed 5 bases and J shed 5 bases, with 13 bases lying between them. The CDR3 nucleotides are TGTGCCAGCAGCGGGAGGGACGGCGATAATTCACCCCTCCACTTT. It codes for CASSGRDGDNSPLHF.

The chain is built from TRBV2 and TRBJ1-5; a possible D gene is TRBD1 (5 bases). V lost 4 bases, J lost 3 bases, and 7 bases lay in between. This CDR3 spans 13 amino acids. Germline assignment: CDR1 SNHLY and CDR2 FYNNEI. The CDR3 is CASSGQNNQPQHF. The CDR3 bases are TGTGCCAGCAGTGGACAGAACAATCAGCCCCAGCATTTT. The full variable domain, with the rest looked up from reference TRBV2 and TRBJ1-5, is EPEVTQTPSHQVTQMGQEVILRCVPISNHLYFYWYRQILGQKVEFLVSFYNNEISEKSEIFDDQFSVERPDGSNFTLKIRSTKLEDSAMYFCASSGQNNQPQHFGDGTRLSIL.

This sequence joins TRBV5-5 and TRBJ2-2, with D possibly matching TRBD2 (6 bases). Germline CDR1 reads SGHKS; CDR2 reads YYEKEE (reference sequence). The germline V and J ends were trimmed by 1 base and 2 bases, with 12 bases remaining between them. This CDR3 has 16 residues. This CDR3 is CASSLWGEPNTGELFF. For the CDR3, the DNA is TGTGCCAGCAGCTTGTGGGGGGAGCCCAACACCGGGGAGCTGTTTTTT.

This clone was detected only once. The V gene is TRBV23-1, the J gene TRBJ1-4; 8 bases line up with TRBD1. Being an ORF, TRBV23-1 has a function that is uncertain. J lost 0 bases, V lost 2 bases, and 14 bases had no gene match. The CDR3 extends over 20 amino acids. The CDR3 DNA sequence: TGCGCCAGCAGTCAACCAAGCGCTGACAGGGGACGGCCAACTAATGAAAAACTGTTTTTT. It specifies CASSQPSADRGRPTNEKLFF.

The rearrangement links TRBV19 to TRBJ2-4, with 8 bases lining up with TRBD1. The germline CDR1 and CDR2 sequences are LNHDA and SQIVND (reference sequence). The CDR3 extends over 15 amino acids. With V trimmed by 6 bases and J by 1 base, 5 bases remained unmatched. The CDR3 region is CASSQDRVAKNIQYF. The CDR3 region has the DNA TGTGCCAGTAGCCAGGACAGGGTGGCCAAAAACATTCAGTACTTC.

The rearrangement joins TRBV29-1 to TRBJ2-2; 11 bases map to TRBD1. Germline CDR1 and CDR2: SQVTM and ANQGSEA. V trimming: 5 bases; J trimming: 4 bases; junction bases outside the gene matches: 3. This CDR3 comprises 14 residues. The CDR3 is CSVRTGGFTGELFF. CDR3 DNA sequence: TGCAGCGTTCGGACAGGGGGCTTCACCGGGGAGCTGTTTTTT.